The 16 T cell receptor beta chains below were found in one sample sequenced in a study of beta chain features in type 1 diabetes. The antigens for these receptors are not known. Findings and limits, study-wide: For Type 1 diabetes patients, all four CD4+ subsets carried TCRB CDR3s that were moderately but significantly shorter.

TCRB transcripts that were expressed got sequenced, as all of the isolated RNA had been reverse transcribed. Clones were sequenced by immunoSEQ multiplex PCR, and TCRdb holds only the in-frame ones, with some missing. The data contain around 56,000 clones, about 47% of them seen just once; the ten biggest clones take up around 2.6%. Sequences were obtained from Tregs from blood. The receptors derive from a woman in her 40s with type 1 diabetes.

CDR3 residues: CASSLGTSGFTYEQYF. CDR3 bases: TGTGCCAGCAGCTTAGGAACTAGCGGGTTTACGTACGAGCAGTACTTC. The rearrangement links TRBV7-2 to TRBJ2-5; 9 nucleotides agree with TRBD2. The J call may be mistaken, given a closer DNA end match to TRBJ2-7. This CDR3 is 16 amino acids long. The germline gives CDR1 SGHTA, CDR2 FQGNSA.

The chain recombines TRBV4-1 with TRBJ1-2, with 7 bases matching TRBD1. The CDR3 consists of 16 residues. Germline V lookup: CDR1 MGHRA, CDR2 YSYEKL. V dropped 0 bases and J dropped 7; count of bases not matched to a gene: 11. The CDR3 here is CASSQERTGLLGGYTF. The CDR3 nucleotides are TGCGCCAGCAGCCAAGAGCGGACAGGCCTTCTGGGTGGCTACACCTTC.

This clone was recorded a few times. The chain is built from TRBV2 and TRBJ2-1; 12 positions match TRBD2. CDR3 length: 15 amino acids. The germline V gene encodes CDR1 SNHLY and CDR2 FYNNEI. V lost 4 bases, J lost 8 bases, and 6 bases stayed unmatched. The CDR3 DNA follows: TGTGCCAGCAGTGGTCTAGCGGGAGGGCCCTATGAGCAGTTCTTC. This encodes CASSGLAGGPYEQFF.

The chain employs TRBV5-1 and TRBJ2-2; possible D gene TRBD1, 5 bases. The CDR3 loop spans 16 amino acids. Deletions cut 1 base from V and 1 base from J, with 11 bases between. Germline CDR1 and CDR2: SGHRS and YFSETQ. The CDR3 DNA is TGCGCCAGCAGCTTGTTCGCAGGGATGAACACCGGGGAGCTGTTTTTT. Its translation: CASSLFAGMNTGELFF. The full variable domain, its missing parts supplied by reference TRBV5-1 and TRBJ2-2, is KAGVTQTPRYLIKTRGQQVTLSCSPISGHRSVSWYQQTPGQGLQFLFEYFSETQRNKGNFPGRFSGRQFSNSRSEMNVSTLELGDSALYLCASSLFAGMNTGELFFGEGSRLTVL.

A few counts support this clone. This sequence joins TRBV28 and TRBJ1-5, with unresolved D. Trimming took 5 bases from V and 7 from J, leaving 18 bases between them. The CDR3 totals 15 residues. Germline CDR1 and CDR2: MDHEN and SYDVKM. Written as DNA, the CDR3 is TGTGCCAGCAGTGCCTATGGGTCGCGAGGACAGCCCCAGCATTTT. As protein: CASSAYGSRGQPQHF.

This chain joins TRBV5-4 and TRBJ2-7; maybe TRBD1 (5 bases). Germline V lookup: CDR1 SGHNT, CDR2 YYREEE (reference sequence). The CDR3 runs to 13 residues. V shed 1 base and J shed 5 bases, with 10 bases lying between them. CDR3 in amino acids: CASSLTGQDEQYF. The CDR3 DNA is TGTGCCAGCAGCTTGACAGGTCAGGACGAGCAGTACTTC.

The chain employs TRBV27 and TRBJ1-1, with 7 positions matching TRBD1. CDR3 length equals 16 residues. V gave up 5 bases and J gave up 1 base; unmatched junction bases: 10. Germline CDR1 is MNHEY and CDR2 is SMNVEV (reference sequence). CDR3 sequence reads: CASSSRRTGGNTEAFF. In DNA form, the CDR3 reads TGTGCCAGCAGTAGCCGGCGGACAGGCGGGAACACTGAAGCTTTCTTT.

The V gene is TRBV10-3, the J gene TRBJ2-5; D is ambiguous. The end of the DNA fits TRBJ2-7 better, so the J call may be wrong. Germline lookup yields CDR1 ENHRY and CDR2 SYGVKD. CDR3 length: 12 amino acids. CDR3: CAISELAYEQYF. The CDR3 DNA reads TGTGCCATCAGTGAATTAGCCTACGAGCAGTACTTC.

The gene calls are TRBV7-8 and TRBJ1-1, with D possibly being TRBD1 (6 bases). Per the germline V gene, CDR1 is SGHVS and CDR2 is FQNEAQ. The CDR3 consists of 14 residues. Trimming took 5 bases from V and 4 from J, leaving 14 bases between them. CDR3 residues: CASSLGRGGTEAFF. The CDR3 DNA follows: TGTGCCAGCAGCCTCGGCCGAGGGGGCACTGAAGCTTTCTTT.

This clone has more than one count but fewer than ten. The rearrangement links TRBV7-2 to TRBJ2-2, with unresolved D. V shed 0 bases and J shed 7 bases, with 6 bases lying between them. CDR3 size: 13 residues. Germline CDR1 is SGHTA and CDR2 is FQGNSA. In DNA, the CDR3 is TGTGCCAGCAGCTTAGCGCGGAACGGGGAGCTGTTTTTT. Translation gives CASSLARNGELFF.

This clone was seen more than once but under ten times. The V gene is TRBV29-1, the J gene TRBJ2-7, with 9 bases identical to TRBD1. CDR3 size: 14 residues. J gave up 3 bases and V 7 bases, and 10 bases lay outside the gene matches. Looked up from germline, CDR1 is SQVTM and CDR2 is ANQGSEA. The CDR3 protein is CSAGTGFKGYEQYF. CDR3 in DNA: TGCAGCGCCGGGACAGGGTTTAAGGGCTACGAGCAGTACTTC.

There are a few counts of this clone. The chain uses TRBV5-1 and TRBJ1-1; D may be TRBD1 (5 bases). V was pared by 4 bases and J by 4 bases, with 11 bases between. Per the germline V gene, CDR1 is SGHRS and CDR2 is YFSETQ. The CDR3 totals 13 residues. Written as DNA, the CDR3 is TGCGCCAGCAGCCCCCTGCAGGGCACTGAAGCTTTCTTT. Translation gives CASSPLQGTEAFF.

This clone was seen a handful of times. The chain has TRBV19 and TRBJ2-1; D possibly corresponds to TRBD2 (5 bases). The V gene lost 7 bases and the J gene lost 5 bases, with 12 bases spanning the gap. This CDR3 has 13 amino acids. The germline CDR1 and CDR2 sequences are LNHDA and SQIVND (reference sequence). CDR3 in DNA: TGTGCCAGTAACGGCGGACTTAACAATGAGCAGTTCTTC. This codes for CASNGGLNNEQFF. Variable domain in full (rest from reference TRBV19 and TRBJ2-1): DGGITQSPKYLFRKEGQNVTLSCEQNLNHDAMYWYRQDPGQGLRLIYYSQIVNDFQKGDIAEGYSVSREKKESFPLTVTSAQKNPTAFYLCASNGGLNNEQFFGPGTRLTVL.

The chain has TRBV18 and TRBJ1-2; possibly TRBD1 for D (5 bases). In germline, CDR1 is KGHSH, CDR2 LQKENI. Trimming pared 2 bases from V and 9 bases from J, leaving 16 bases between. The length of the CDR3 is 14 residues. DNA for the CDR3: TGTGCCAGCTCACCAGGGGGGATGGGGCCTCGCTACACCTTC. Translating gives CASSPGGMGPRYTF.

This chain connects TRBV27 to TRBJ1-6; 7 nucleotides match TRBD1. Losses at the gene ends were 6 bases for V and 5 bases for J; bases not matched to a gene: 10. CDR3 length equals 16 residues. Germline V gene lookup returns CDR1 MNHEY and CDR2 SMNVEV (reference sequence). CDR3 in DNA: TGTGCCAGCAGCCGAGTGACAGGGTTGAATAATTCACCCCTCCACTTT. As protein: CASSRVTGLNNSPLHF.

The CDR3 here is CASSPGQGGKQYF. The CDR3 DNA sequence: TGTGCCAGCTCACCTGGACAGGGGGGAAAGCAGTACTTC. The chain uses TRBV18 and TRBJ2-7, with 10 bases that match TRBD1. This CDR3 is built from 13 residues. The germline V gene has CDR1 KGHSH and CDR2 LQKENI. V lost 3 bases and J lost 8; bases outside the gene matches: 4. Complete variable domain (other parts from reference TRBV18 and TRBJ2-7): NAGVMQNPRHLVRRRGQEARLRCSPMKGHSHVYWYRQLPEEGLKFMVYLQKENIIDESGMPKERFSAEFPKEGPSILRIQQVVRGDSAAYFCASSPGQGGKQYFGPGTRLTVT.